Shown below are 25 T cell receptor beta chains from a single sample sequenced in a study of control samples from healthy donors and cancer patients. Measured with immunoSEQ multiplex PCR; TCRdb has only the in-frame clones, and not every one. Found here are some 220,000 clones, about 95% of them singletons; the top ten hold 1.5%. Source material: blood. The receptors originated from a man between 50 and 59 years old in good health.

This chain links TRBV4-3 with TRBJ2-1, with D possibly being TRBD2 (6 bases). V gave up 1 base and J gave up 10 bases, with 20 bases separating them. The CDR3 covers 16 residues. Per the germline V gene, CDR1 is LGHNA and CDR2 is YSLEER. This chain's CDR3 is CASSQGGTSAIKEQFF. The CDR3 DNA reads as TGCGCCAGCAGCCAAGGAGGGACTTCTGCAATCAAAGAGCAGTTCTTC.

For the CDR3, the DNA is TGCAGCGTGCAACCGGGACAGGGGAACTACGAGCAGTACTTC. This codes for CSVQPGQGNYEQYF. The rearrangement links TRBV29-1 to TRBJ2-7, with 10 bases fitting TRBD1. The CDR3 covers 14 residues. V dropped 6 bases and J dropped 3; count of bases not matched to a gene: 8. Per the germline V gene, CDR1 is SQVTM and CDR2 is ANQGSEA.

This clone came up once. The genes are TRBV5-4 and TRBJ2-1; D gene ambiguous. The CDR3 sequence is 15 residues long. V lost 3 bases to trimming and J lost 1 base, with 11 bases between them. Germline CDR1 and CDR2: SGHNT and YYREEE (reference sequence). This CDR3 reads CASSSFTGSYNEQFF. The CDR3 DNA reads TGTGCCAGCAGCTCGTTCACGGGTTCCTACAATGAGCAGTTCTTC. The whole variable domain, remainder taken from reference TRBV5-4 and TRBJ2-1, is ETGVTQSPTHLIKTRGQQVTLRCSSQSGHNTVSWYQQALGQGPQFIFQYYREEENGRGNFPPRFSGLQFPNYSSELNVNALELDDSALYLCASSSFTGSYNEQFFGPGTRLTVL.

This clone was observed a single time. The V call is TRBV7-2, the J call TRBJ2-1; D not certain. Germline CDR1 and CDR2: SGHTA and FQGNSA. Trimming shortened V by 1 base and J by 2 bases, and 6 bases separated the two germline ends. This CDR3 spans 14 amino acids. The chain's CDR3 is CASSLGAAYNEQFF. For the CDR3, the DNA is TGTGCCAGCAGCTTAGGGGCAGCCTACAATGAGCAGTTCTTC.

This clone was seen a single time. The chain carries TRBV5-4 and TRBJ1-3; tentatively, D is TRBD1 (6 bases). With 4 bases removed from V and 0 bases from J, the gap between germline ends came to 11 bases. The CDR3 runs 15 residues. The germline V gene encodes CDR1 SGHNT and CDR2 YYREEE (reference sequence). CDR3 DNA sequence: TGTGCCAGCAGCCTCCGGACAGCCTCTGGAAACACCATATATTTT. Its protein product is CASSLRTASGNTIYF.

The chain recombines TRBV18 with TRBJ1-3; 8 bases map to TRBD1. This CDR3 spans 16 amino acids. Unmatched junction bases numbered 7, after V lost 5 bases and J lost 1 base. The germline gives CDR1 KGHSH, CDR2 LQKENI. DNA of the CDR3: TGTGCCAGCTCAGATGGACAGGGAGGATCTGGAAACACCATATATTTT. This codes for CASSDGQGGSGNTIYF.

This rearrangement joins TRBV28 to TRBJ2-3, with D maybe TRBD2 (5 bases). This CDR3 region has 12 residues. Per the germline V gene, CDR1 is MDHEN and CDR2 is SYDVKM. V lost 5 bases and J lost 6, with 9 bases in between. The CDR3 loop is CASSLRRDTQYF. As DNA, the CDR3 is TGTGCCAGCAGTCTCCGGAGGGATACGCAGTATTTT.

V usage is TRBV30 and J usage is TRBJ1-2; 8 bases match TRBD1. The CDR3 covers 13 residues. Per the germline V gene, CDR1 is GTSNPN and CDR2 is SVGIG (reference sequence). Trimming removed 3 bases from V and 5 bases from J; junction bases left unmatched: 5. For the CDR3, the DNA is TGTGCCTGGAGACCGAGGACAGGGTATGGCTACACCTTC. Amino acid sequence: CAWRPRTGYGYTF.

V usage is TRBV12-5 and J usage is TRBJ1-1, with D tentatively TRBD1 (5 bases). This CDR3 region has 12 residues. Germline V gene lookup returns CDR1 LGHNT and CDR2 FRNRAP. Trimming removed 6 bases from V and 10 bases from J, with 15 bases in between. The DNA of the CDR3 is TGTGCTAGTGGCTCAGGACACCCTGGAGCTTTCTTT. It yields the protein CASGSGHPGAFF.

J is TRBJ1-5 and V is TRBV19; D call uncertain. The germline V and J ends were trimmed by 7 bases and 3 bases, with 16 bases remaining between them. Germline CDR1 reads LNHDA; CDR2 reads SQIVND (reference sequence). The CDR3 length is 15 residues. CDR3 loop: CASKFWQANNQPQHF. CDR3 coding DNA: TGTGCCAGTAAATTCTGGCAGGCCAACAATCAGCCCCAGCATTTT.

The count of this clone is one. The V and J genes are TRBV7-3 and TRBJ2-2; D possibly matches TRBD1 or TRBD2 (6 bases each). This CDR3 has 14 amino acids. Germline CDR1 SGHTA, CDR2 FQGTGA. V was shortened by 5 bases and J by 1 base, with 8 bases between the two germline ends. The CDR3 loop is CASSGGQNTGELFF. The CDR3 DNA sequence: TGTGCCAGCAGCGGGGGGCAGAACACCGGGGAGCTGTTTTTT. Filled out from reference TRBV7-3 and TRBJ2-2, the complete variable domain reads GAGVSQTPSNKVTEKGKYVELRCDPISGHTALYWYRQSLGQGPEFLIYFQGTGAADDSGLPNDRFFAVRPEGSVSTLKIQRTERGDSAVYLCASSGGQNTGELFFGEGSRLTVL.

The gene calls are TRBV10-3 and TRBJ2-1, with 7 bases lining up with TRBD1. Germline assignment: CDR1 ENHRY and CDR2 SYGVKD. The CDR3 contains 13 residues. The V gene end was trimmed by 5 bases and the J gene end by 8 bases; junction bases not matched to a gene: 6. The CDR3 DNA follows: TGTGCCATCAGTAGGTCAGGGGGAGATGAGCAGTTCTTC. The encoded protein is CAISRSGGDEQFF.

The rearrangement uses TRBV27 and TRBJ2-7; TRBD1 matches at 9 bases. CDR1 is MNHEY, CDR2 SMNVEV, per germline (reference sequence). V shed 4 bases and J 4 bases; nucleotides not matched to a gene: 14. The CDR3 has 17 amino acids. The CDR3 sequence: CASSSRFVDRGAYEQYF. The CDR3 DNA is TGTGCCAGCAGTTCTAGGTTCGTAGACAGGGGGGCTTACGAGCAGTACTTC.

The CDR3 here is CASRLGGGASYNEQFF. In DNA, the CDR3 is TGTGCCAGCAGGTTAGGCGGGGGCGCGTCCTACAATGAGCAGTTCTTC. The chain combines TRBV28 with TRBJ2-1; D perhaps matches TRBD2 (7 bases). Trimming shortened V by 6 bases and J by 1 base, and 16 bases separated the two germline ends. Germline V gene sequence: CDR1 MDHEN, CDR2 SYDVKM. This CDR3 spans 16 amino acids.

The rearrangement links TRBV2 to TRBJ1-1; D call uncertain. This CDR3 contains 15 residues. Germline V gene data show CDR1 as SNHLY and CDR2 as FYNNEI. Deletions cut 5 bases from V and 4 bases from J, with 17 bases between. CDR3 loop: CASSLWTEGGTEAFF. The CDR3 bases are TGTGCCAGCAGTCTTTGGACTGAAGGTGGCACTGAAGCTTTCTTT.

The chain couples TRBV19 to TRBJ2-7; D possibly corresponds to TRBD2 (5 bases). Germline values: CDR1 LNHDA, CDR2 SQIVND (reference sequence). The CDR3 runs to 14 residues. V gave up 5 bases and J gave up 3 bases, with 14 bases separating them. The CDR3 here is CASSFAGGLYEQYF. The CDR3 DNA is TGTGCCAGTAGTTTCGCAGGAGGACTCTACGAGCAGTACTTC.

The chain is built from TRBV4-1 and TRBJ1-4; 9 bases are shared with TRBD1. Germline values: CDR1 MGHRA, CDR2 YSYEKL. CDR3 length: 16 residues. V trimming: 2 bases; J trimming: 7 bases; junction bases outside the gene matches: 8. The DNA for the CDR3 is TGCGCCAGCAGCCAACCAGGACAGGGGATCGGTGAAAAACTGTTTTTT. It is translated as CASSQPGQGIGEKLFF.

The chain recombines TRBV3-1 (or the pseudogene TRBV3-2) with TRBJ1-5; 8 bases align to TRBD1. The CDR3 spans 15 residues. Trimming cost V 5 bases and J 0 bases; bases outside gene matches: 3. The germline V gene has CDR1 LGHDT and CDR2 YNNKEL (reference sequence). CDR3 protein: CASSRTGYSNQPQHF. The CDR3 DNA follows: TGTGCCAGCAGCAGGACAGGGTATAGCAATCAGCCCCAGCATTTT.

The chain uses TRBV28 and TRBJ1-1; no clear D. Per the germline V gene, CDR1 is MDHEN and CDR2 is SYDVKM. This CDR3 comprises 14 residues. V shed 2 bases and J shed 0 bases, with 7 bases lying between them. As DNA, the CDR3 is TGTGCCAGCAGTTTAAAGTCTGTGAACACTGAAGCTTTCTTT. Translated: CASSLKSVNTEAFF.

This clone appeared once. The genes are TRBV27 and TRBJ2-3, with D tentatively TRBD1 (5 bases). Germline loops: CDR1 MNHEY, CDR2 SMNVEV (reference sequence). V shed 6 bases and J shed 6 bases, with 13 bases lying between them. The CDR3 is 13 amino acids. CDR3 DNA: TGTGCCAGCAGAAAAACAGGTTCCGATACGCAGTATTTT. Amino acids: CASRKTGSDTQYF.

The rearrangement uses TRBV3-1 (or the pseudogene TRBV3-2) and TRBJ2-1; D is unresolved. V was trimmed by 2 bases and J by 2 bases, leaving 10 bases between them. Germline CDR1 LGHDT, CDR2 YNNKEL (reference sequence). This CDR3 is built from 15 residues. CDR3: CASSQLGRTYNEQFF. The CDR3 nucleotides read TGTGCCAGCAGCCAATTGGGCAGAACCTACAATGAGCAGTTCTTC.

The chain links TRBV5-1 to TRBJ2-5; TRBD2 matches at 10 bases. Trimming took 0 bases from V and 6 from J; bases not matched to a gene: 8. The germline V gene encodes CDR1 SGHRS and CDR2 YFSETQ. This CDR3 is 16 amino acids long. The CDR3 region has the DNA TGCGCCAGCAGCTTGGAAGGTAGCGGGGGGAGAAAGACCCAGTACTTC. The encoded protein is CASSLEGSGGRKTQYF.

The chain carries TRBV19 and TRBJ1-1; D uncertain. CDR3 length: 17 residues. The germline CDR1 and CDR2 sequences are LNHDA and SQIVND (reference sequence). V was cut by 7 bases and J by 0 bases, with 21 bases left in between. Here the CDR3 reads CASTDSPGLFMNTEAFF. The CDR3 DNA reads TGTGCCAGTACCGATTCCCCGGGCCTATTCATGAACACTGAAGCTTTCTTT.

This rearrangement joins TRBV10-3 to TRBJ2-1, with D uncertain. The CDR3 is 13 residues long. The V end lost 3 bases, the J end lost 8 bases, and 11 bases lay between the germline ends. Germline V gene sequence: CDR1 ENHRY, CDR2 SYGVKD. CDR3 sequence reads: CAISDPAAYEQFF. CDR3 nucleotides: TGTGCCATCAGTGATCCCGCCGCCTATGAGCAGTTCTTC.

The chain couples TRBV18 to TRBJ2-1; 10 bases align to TRBD2. V lost 3 bases, J lost 7 bases, and 6 bases stayed unmatched. The germline CDR1 and CDR2 sequences are KGHSH and LQKENI. The CDR3 loop spans 15 amino acids. The CDR3: CASSPAAGGWNEQFF. DNA of the CDR3: TGTGCCAGCTCACCCGCAGCGGGGGGGTGGAATGAGCAGTTCTTC. The entire variable domain, with the rest obtained from reference TRBV18 and TRBJ2-1, is as follows: NAGVMQNPRHLVRRRGQEARLRCSPMKGHSHVYWYRQLPEEGLKFMVYLQKENIIDESGMPKERFSAEFPKEGPSILRIQQVVRGDSAAYFCASSPAAGGWNEQFFGPGTRLTVL.